This T cell receptor beta chain was sequenced in a study of blood T cell repertoires in COVID-19 (dated by TCRdb to 2020 to 2021). About the full investigation: The collaborator samples originated in the United States, Italy and Spain and spanned the acute and convalescent phases of COVID-19. The material from the prospective study consisted of cDNA or gDNA derived from T cells, B-cell-depleted T cells, or PBMCs. The dataset comprised deeply sampled blood TCRbeta repertoires from subjects exposed to, actively infected with, or recovered from COVID-19. The repertoires were released in a freely available public database meant as a resource for research on the immune response to SARS-CoV-2. The samples were drawn from the first 160 participants of the ongoing ImmuneRACE study and from 950 to 1,500 subjects provided by 6 global collaborators. A de-identified subject ID, COVID-19 status, age in years and sex were almost always included in the sample metadata. Where HLA class I and class II types were available, the types were taken from metadata supplied by the sample provider, not from assay-based typing.

In regard to this clone: What this receptor recognizes is not known. Relative to the germline gene, one junction end is altered; a read error may explain this.

At one collaborating source in Seattle, patients were enrolled during active infection and were followed longitudinally through the course of disease. Each collaborating institution followed its own protocols to collect whole blood in K2EDTA tubes. For TCRbeta analysis, collaborator samples were shipped as frozen whole blood, as isolated PBMCs, or as DNA extracted from either sample type. What the work shows at the level of the full study, not this receptor alone: How much clinical and demographic metadata was included differed by source and by participant, and the metadata was provided uncurated.

Including the terminal cysteine and phenylalanine, the CDR3 comprises 16 residues. Only the CDR3 DNA is retained, 48 bases long and in frame from the first base. CDR1 is given as MNHEY and CDR2 as SVGAGI, both from the germline V gene. TCRbeta CDR3 regions were amplified from genomic DNA by means of the immunoSEQ Assay, a bias-controlled multiplex PCR. The original pipeline was this. Within the assay, amplification of reference gene primers was used to estimate how many nucleated cells each sample contained. Sequence reads were collapsed and filtered to measure the absolute abundance of every unique TCRbeta CDR3 rearrangement. Productive Simpson clonality was computed per sample as the square root of Simpson's diversity index over productive rearrangements. As stored in TCRdb, this immuneACCESS dataset retains in-frame rearrangements with V and J assigned. A fraction of the clones does not appear; measured against another copy, unresolved V genes explain less than half of the discrepancy, and the remainder lacks a known reason. The V and J calls and clone size are taken from that table; D and trimming were inferred from the DNA. The sample profile shows 300,000 to 350,000 clones; over 70% of them were found once. About 6.9% of the sample belongs to the ten largest clones.

This sequence was found in a woman in her forties or fifties with COVID-19, enrolled during active disease. The chain uses TRBV6-5 and TRBJ1-6, with TRBD1 as a weak D call on 6 bases. The sequenced material came from peripheral blood. The nucleotide sequence is given as TGTGCCAGCAGTTACTCGTTCACAGGGCTGGATTCGCCCCTCCACTTT. It translates as CASSYSFTGLDSPLHF.